One and the same sample provided the 2 T cell receptor beta chains below, sequenced in a study of blood T cell repertoires in COVID-19. TCRdb keeps only in-frame clones here, not all; method: immunoSEQ multiplex PCR. The sample yields roughly 150,000 clones, about 80% seen once. Sequencing was done on a sample of PBMCs or T cells enriched from blood (not recorded which). These receptors were collected from a woman aged 60 to 75 who had recovered from COVID-19.

This sequence joins TRBV3-1 (or the pseudogene TRBV3-2) and TRBJ1-2; D gene ambiguous. In germline, CDR1 is LGHDT, CDR2 YNNKEL (reference sequence). V was pared by 3 bases and J by 7 bases, with 6 bases between. CDR3 length: 11 residues. The CDR3 loop reads CASSHNRGYTF. CDR3 coding DNA: TGTGCCAGCAGCCATAATCGTGGCTACACCTTC.

The CDR3 loop reads CASSQGLRDRGNYGYTF. Written as DNA, the CDR3 is TGCGCCAGCAGCCAAGGGCTAAGGGACAGGGGGAACTATGGCTACACCTTC. V is TRBV4-1 and J is TRBJ1-2, with TRBD1 matching over 11 bases. Trimming at V came to 1 base and at J to 2 bases, leaving 6 bases not matched to a gene. The germline CDR1 and CDR2 sequences are MGHRA and YSYEKL. The CDR3 is made up of 17 amino acids.